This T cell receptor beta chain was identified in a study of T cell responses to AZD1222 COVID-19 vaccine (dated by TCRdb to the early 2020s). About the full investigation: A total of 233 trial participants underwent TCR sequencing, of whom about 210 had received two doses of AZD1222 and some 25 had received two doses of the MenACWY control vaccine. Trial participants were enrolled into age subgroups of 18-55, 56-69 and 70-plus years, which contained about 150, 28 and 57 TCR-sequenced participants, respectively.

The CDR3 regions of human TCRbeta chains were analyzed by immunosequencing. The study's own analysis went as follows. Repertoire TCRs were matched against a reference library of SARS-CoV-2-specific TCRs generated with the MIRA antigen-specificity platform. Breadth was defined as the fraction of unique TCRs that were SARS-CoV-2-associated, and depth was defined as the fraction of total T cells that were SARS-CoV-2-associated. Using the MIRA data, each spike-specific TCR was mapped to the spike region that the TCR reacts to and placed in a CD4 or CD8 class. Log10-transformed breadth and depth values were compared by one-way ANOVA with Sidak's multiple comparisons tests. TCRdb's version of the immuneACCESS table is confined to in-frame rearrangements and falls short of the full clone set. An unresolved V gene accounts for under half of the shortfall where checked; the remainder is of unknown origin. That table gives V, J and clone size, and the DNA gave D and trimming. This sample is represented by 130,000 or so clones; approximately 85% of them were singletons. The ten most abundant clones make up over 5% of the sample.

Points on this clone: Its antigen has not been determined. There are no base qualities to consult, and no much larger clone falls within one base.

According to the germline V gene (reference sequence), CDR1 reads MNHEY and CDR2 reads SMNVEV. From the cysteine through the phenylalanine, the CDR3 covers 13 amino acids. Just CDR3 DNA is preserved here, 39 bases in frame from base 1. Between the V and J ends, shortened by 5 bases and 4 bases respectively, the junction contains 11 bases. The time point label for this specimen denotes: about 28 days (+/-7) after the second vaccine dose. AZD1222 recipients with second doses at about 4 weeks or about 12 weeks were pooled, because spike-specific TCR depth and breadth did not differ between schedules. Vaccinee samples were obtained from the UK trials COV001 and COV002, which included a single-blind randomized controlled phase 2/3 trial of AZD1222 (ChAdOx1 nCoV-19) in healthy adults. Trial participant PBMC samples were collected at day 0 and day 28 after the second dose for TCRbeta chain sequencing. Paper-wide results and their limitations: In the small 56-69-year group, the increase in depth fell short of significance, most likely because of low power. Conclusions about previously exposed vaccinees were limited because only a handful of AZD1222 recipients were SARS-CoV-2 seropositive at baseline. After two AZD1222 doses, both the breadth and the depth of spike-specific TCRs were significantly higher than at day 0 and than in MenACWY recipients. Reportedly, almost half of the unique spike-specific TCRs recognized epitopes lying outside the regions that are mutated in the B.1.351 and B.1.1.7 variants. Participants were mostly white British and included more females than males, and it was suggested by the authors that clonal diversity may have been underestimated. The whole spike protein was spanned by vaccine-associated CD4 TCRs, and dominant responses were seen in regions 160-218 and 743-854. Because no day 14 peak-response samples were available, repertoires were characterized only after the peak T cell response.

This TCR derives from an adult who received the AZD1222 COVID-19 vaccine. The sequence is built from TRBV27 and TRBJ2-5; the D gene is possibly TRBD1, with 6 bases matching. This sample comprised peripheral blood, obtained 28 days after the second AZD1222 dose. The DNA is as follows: TGTGCCAGCAGTCCCCAACAGGGAGAGACCCAGTACTTC. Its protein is CASSPQQGETQYF.